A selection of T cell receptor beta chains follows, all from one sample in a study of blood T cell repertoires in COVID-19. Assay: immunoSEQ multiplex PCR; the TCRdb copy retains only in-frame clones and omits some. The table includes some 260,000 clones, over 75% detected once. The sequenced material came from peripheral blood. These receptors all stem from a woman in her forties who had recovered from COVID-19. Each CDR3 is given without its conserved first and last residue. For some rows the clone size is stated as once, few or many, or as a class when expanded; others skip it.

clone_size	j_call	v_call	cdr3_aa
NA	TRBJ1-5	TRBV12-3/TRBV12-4	ASTLQGNQPQH
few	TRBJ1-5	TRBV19	ASRTGNQPQH
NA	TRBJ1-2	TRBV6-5	ASSYLTGGTGYT
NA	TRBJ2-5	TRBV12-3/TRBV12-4	ASVGTQY
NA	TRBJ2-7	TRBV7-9	ASSFTSGGSPYEQY
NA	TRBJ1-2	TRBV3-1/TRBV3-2	ASSPSTGWAYGYT
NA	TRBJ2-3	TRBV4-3	ASSQDLLWTGNTDTQY
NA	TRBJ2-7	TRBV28	ASSWAGQGYHEQY
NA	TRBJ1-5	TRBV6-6	ASRQGDQPQH
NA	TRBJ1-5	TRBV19	ASTAQGVRGAQPQH
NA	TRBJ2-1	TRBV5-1	ASSLGQGIGEQF
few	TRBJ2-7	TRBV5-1	ASSPETGGGLYEQY
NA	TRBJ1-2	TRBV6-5	ASSYDTSVYGYT
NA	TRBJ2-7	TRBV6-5	ASSRRTGYEQY
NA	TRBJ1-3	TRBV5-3	ARSPDRVSGNTIY
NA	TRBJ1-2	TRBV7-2	ASSPYRGLDYGYT
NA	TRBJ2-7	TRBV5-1	ASSLERGYEQY
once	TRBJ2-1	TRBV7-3	ASSLVSSYNEQF
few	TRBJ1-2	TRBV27	ASSLHSGANYGYT
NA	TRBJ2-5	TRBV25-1	ASSSTNRGQETQY
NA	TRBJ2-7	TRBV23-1	ASRPGLAGTRTYEQY
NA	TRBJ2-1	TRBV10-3	AIRGRTPYNEQF
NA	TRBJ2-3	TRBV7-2	ASSRGQGMIADTQY
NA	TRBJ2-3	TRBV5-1	ASSQQGTDTQY
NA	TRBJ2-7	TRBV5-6	ASSLIRTGGYEQY
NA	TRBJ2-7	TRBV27	ASSRQFSSYEQY
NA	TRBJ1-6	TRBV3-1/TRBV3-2	ASSTGTGSSPLH
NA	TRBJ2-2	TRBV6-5	ASSYNWRDTGELF
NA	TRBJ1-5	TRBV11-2	ASSPGPNQPQH
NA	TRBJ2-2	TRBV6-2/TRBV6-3	ASSWRYTGELF
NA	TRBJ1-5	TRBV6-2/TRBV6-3	ASSYSGTSGRWPQH
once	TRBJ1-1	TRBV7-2	ASSLQHNMNTEAF
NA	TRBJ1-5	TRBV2	ASRKGQGSNQPQH
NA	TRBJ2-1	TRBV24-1	ATSDRTSGALYNEQF
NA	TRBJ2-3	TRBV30	AWSPGTSGTLTDTQY
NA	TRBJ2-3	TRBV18	ASSPTASTDTQY
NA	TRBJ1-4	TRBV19	ASRRDRGFKNEKLF
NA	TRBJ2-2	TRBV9	ASRRQGNTGELF
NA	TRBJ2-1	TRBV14	ASSPYLSGNEQF
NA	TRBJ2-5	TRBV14	ASSQDYLGQETQY
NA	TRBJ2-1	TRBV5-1	ASSPFGERGEQF
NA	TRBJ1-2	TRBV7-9	ASSTYLRGGYT
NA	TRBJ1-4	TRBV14	ASSRLGSTTNEKLF